This T cell receptor (beta chain) was recorded in a study of T cells in Graves' hyperthyroidism and ophthalmopathy. Lactation, pregnancy, other autoimmune disease or uncontrolled infection excluded patients. Amplification targeted TCR beta CDR3 regions from RNA transcripts. Using the HTBI primer set, a first-round RT-PCR was run on the TCR CDR3. Each CDR3 protein is one row after TCRdb ran MiXCR on the multiplex PCR reads. The sample includes hundreds of thousands of distinct CDR3 sequences, 14% to 15% of them seen just once. V was shortened by 9 bases and J by 6 bases, with 15 bases between the two germline ends. The CDR3 length is 13 residues.

The specimen was blood. The TCR sequence derives from a man aged 18 to 29 with Graves' ophthalmopathy. The chain joins TRBV12-3 or TRBV12-4 to TRBJ2-1; D possibly corresponds to TRBD1 (6 bases). The CDR3 DNA is TGTGCCAGTGATGTTGGGGGCCTCAATGAGCAGTTCTTC. Translated, it gives CASDVGGLNEQFF.